The 28 T cell receptor beta chains presented below share a single source sample, sequenced in a study of T cells in Graves' hyperthyroidism and ophthalmopathy. There were TCR beta CDR3 regions amplified from RNA transcripts. RT-PCR in the first round (using the HTBI primer set) targeted the TCR CDR3. TCRdb used MiXCR to reprocess the multiplex PCR reads, holding one entry per CDR3 protein. The sample contains approximately 330,000 distinct CDR3 sequences, 21% of which appear only once. The sample consisted of blood. These receptors all stem from a woman aged 50 to 60 with Graves' hyperthyroidism.

As to this clonotype: A read error may be the cause here, since a much bigger clone is one base away. The chain recombines TRBV28 with TRBJ1-5; tentative D call: TRBD1 (5 bases). Trimming stripped 6 bases from V and 5 bases from J, with 11 bases between. In germline, CDR1 is MDHEN, CDR2 SYDVKM. The CDR3 length is 13 residues. In DNA form, the CDR3 reads TGTGCCAGCAGCCGGGACGGCGATCAGCCCCAGCATTTT. Translation: CASSRDGDQPQHF.

This clonotype was detected many times. The chain carries TRBV20-1 and TRBJ1-4, with 9 nucleotides matching TRBD1. The length of the CDR3 is 15 residues. V lost 0 bases and J lost 6; bases outside the gene matches: 5. In germline, CDR1 is DFQATT, CDR2 SNEGSKA (reference sequence). CDR3 bases: TGCAGTGCTAGAGAACTACAGGGGGCGCATGAAAAACTGTTTTTT. Translated, it gives CSARELQGAHEKLFF.

The rearrangement uses TRBV6-1 and TRBJ2-2; 9 bases align to TRBD1. V lost 5 bases and J lost 0; bases outside the gene matches: 4. Germline lookup yields CDR1 MNHNS and CDR2 SASEGT. This CDR3 contains 16 residues. This CDR3 reads CASSPGTGSNTGELFF. DNA for the CDR3: TGTGCCAGCAGTCCCGGGACAGGGTCGAACACCGGGGAGCTGTTTTTT.

There are many counts of this clonotype. The chain is built from TRBV5-1 and TRBJ1-5, with D possibly matching TRBD1 (5 bases). The CDR3 extends over 13 amino acids. V lost 4 bases, J lost 4 bases, and 9 bases lay in between. Germline V lookup: CDR1 SGHRS, CDR2 YFSETQ. CDR3 DNA sequence: TGCGCCAGCAGCGCAGAGGGGAATCAGCCCCAGCATTTT. It encodes CASSAEGNQPQHF.

This chain uses TRBV19 with TRBJ1-5, with 8 bases aligning to TRBD1. The germline V gene has CDR1 LNHDA and CDR2 SQIVND (reference sequence). This CDR3 is 15 amino acids long. J lost 7 bases, V lost 5 bases, and 10 bases had no gene match. CDR3 DNA: TGTGCCAGTAGTCCGGGACAGGCCCAATGGCAGCCCCAGCATTTT. It codes for CASSPGQAQWQPQHF.

Only a few counts were recorded for this clonotype. The rearrangement joins TRBV24-1 to TRBJ1-2; 7 nucleotides line up with TRBD1. Germline V gene lookup returns CDR1 KGHDR and CDR2 SFDVKD. Trimming cost V 2 bases and J 7 bases; bases outside gene matches: 6. The CDR3 sequence is 14 residues long. CDR3 nucleotides: TGTGCCACCAGTGATTCACAGGGGCCTAGTGGCTACACCTTC. It translates to CATSDSQGPSGYTF.

This chain connects TRBV20-1 to TRBJ1-5; D remains ambiguous. The V and J ends lost 6 bases and 2 bases respectively, with 14 bases between them. The CDR3 is made up of 14 amino acids. Germline V CDR1 and CDR2: DFQATT, SNEGSKA (reference sequence). As DNA, the CDR3 is TGCAGTGCAGATGACCGATTTGGCAATCAGCCCCAGCATTTT. This translates into CSADDRFGNQPQHF.

The chain couples TRBV20-1 to TRBJ2-5, with 9 bases identical to TRBD2. The trim removed 6 bases at V and 2 bases at J, leaving 7 bases unmatched. This CDR3 is built from 14 residues. Germline CDR1 is DFQATT and CDR2 is SNEGSKA (reference sequence). CDR3 residues: CSADGRGGQETQYF. CDR3 in DNA: TGCAGTGCCGATGGGCGGGGGGGACAAGAGACCCAGTACTTC.

This clonotype was seen at least ten times. CDR3 DNA sequence: TGCAGTGCTGCCACTAGTCAAGAGACCCAGTACTTC. Its translation: CSAATSQETQYF. The chain joins TRBV20-1 to TRBJ2-5, with D possibly TRBD2 on 5 matching bases. The CDR3 consists of 12 residues. V lost 5 bases to trimming and J lost 2 bases, with 9 bases between them. The germline V gene has CDR1 DFQATT and CDR2 SNEGSKA (reference sequence).

In this sample, this clonotype turned up many times. The chain joins TRBV3-1 to TRBJ2-7; TRBD1 aligns across 11 bases. The CDR3 loop spans 14 amino acids. V dropped 3 bases and J dropped 7; count of bases not matched to a gene: 5. Germline-derived CDR1 and CDR2 are LGHDT and YNNKEL (reference sequence). In nucleotides, the CDR3 is TGTGCCAGCAGCCATGGACAGGGGGCGAGGGAGCAGTACTTC. Translation gives CASSHGQGAREQYF.

This clonotype occurred many times. The V gene is TRBV28, the J gene TRBJ2-7; 9 bases are shared with TRBD1. This CDR3 comprises 16 residues. Germline V gene lookup returns CDR1 MDHEN and CDR2 SYDVKM. The junction had 8 bases not matched to a gene; V was cut back by 2 bases and J by 3 bases. Here the CDR3 reads CASSLGAGQGNYEQYF. As DNA, the CDR3 is TGTGCCAGCAGTTTAGGGGCGGGACAGGGAAACTACGAGCAGTACTTC.

The chain recombines TRBV20-1 with TRBJ2-5; possibly TRBD2 for D (6 bases). Germline CDR1 reads DFQATT; CDR2 reads SNEGSKA (reference sequence). This CDR3 has 13 residues. Trimming pared 3 bases from V and 1 base from J, leaving 9 bases between. The CDR3 sequence is CSARDGSQETQYF. The CDR3 bases are TGCAGTGCTAGGGACGGGAGCCAAGAGACCCAGTACTTC.

This clonotype was found a few times. The chain carries TRBV19 and TRBJ2-1; 12 bases map to TRBD2. The CDR3 consists of 18 residues. CDR1 LNHDA and CDR2 SQIVND come from the germline V gene (reference sequence). V lost 6 bases to trimming and J lost 9 bases; unmatched junction nucleotides: 18. CDR3 sequence (DNA): TGTGCCAGTAGGCCCGGGCTAGCGGGGGGGCACATTCTTGGTGAGCAGTTCTTC. This sequence encodes CASRPGLAGGHILGEQFF.

This clonotype has only one observation. The V and J genes are TRBV12-3 or TRBV12-4 and TRBJ2-1; the match to TRBD2 covers 15 bases. This CDR3 comprises 21 residues. V lost 4 bases and J lost 2; bases outside the gene matches: 15. CDR3 sequence (DNA): TGTGCCAGCAGTTCGTTCCCGGGACTAGCGGGGGGCGGGGCTGCCTACAATGAGCAGTTCTTC. It is translated as CASSSFPGLAGGGAAYNEQFF.

This clonotype was counted many times. The genes are TRBV11-2 and TRBJ2-4; 11 positions agree with TRBD2. J lost 12 bases, V lost 5 bases, and 9 bases had no gene match. Germline V gene lookup returns CDR1 SGHAT and CDR2 FQNNGV. CDR3 length equals 14 residues. The DNA of the CDR3 is TGTGCCAGCAGCCTAGCGCTAGCGGGAGGCTCTCAGTACTTC. This sequence encodes CASSLALAGGSQYF.

A few counts support this clonotype. The genes are TRBV29-1 and TRBJ2-1; weak D call: TRBD2 (5 bases). The CDR3 is 11 residues long. Trimming removed 6 bases from V and 7 bases from J, with 10 bases in between. Germline V gene lookup returns CDR1 SQVTM and CDR2 ANQGSEA. The CDR3 DNA reads TGCAGCGTCATCGAGGGTAATGAGCAGTTCTTC. Protein: CSVIEGNEQFF.

The V gene is TRBV27, the J gene TRBJ2-7; 7 bases are shared with TRBD2. J was trimmed by 2 bases and V by 3 bases; bases with no gene match: 7. The CDR3 extends over 15 amino acids. The germline V gene has CDR1 MNHEY and CDR2 SMNVEV (reference sequence). The chain's CDR3 is CASSFDGGFTYEQYF. The CDR3, as DNA: TGTGCCAGCAGTTTCGACGGGGGGTTCACCTACGAGCAGTACTTC.

This clonotype turned up a few times. This chain uses TRBV28 with TRBJ2-5; D might be TRBD1 (7 bases). Germline CDR1 and CDR2: MDHEN and SYDVKM. The CDR3 runs to 15 residues. The V end lost 7 bases, the J end lost 1 base, and 16 bases lay between the germline ends. CDR3 residues: CASKVNRGGQETQYF. For the CDR3, the DNA is TGTGCCAGCAAAGTCAACAGGGGAGGCCAAGAGACCCAGTACTTC. The variable domain in full, with the rest retrieved from reference TRBV28 and TRBJ2-5, is DVKVTQSSRYLVKRTGEKVFLECVQDMDHENMFWYRQDPGLGLRLIYFSYDVKMKEKGDIPEGYSVSREKKERFSLILESASTNQTSMYLCASKVNRGGQETQYFGPGTRLLVL.

The chain uses TRBV6-2 or TRBV6-3 and TRBJ1-2; D ambiguous. The V gene's germline CDR1 is MNHEY and CDR2 SVGEGT. This CDR3 contains 16 residues. Trimming left V 0 bases short and J 8 bases short, with 19 bases between. CDR3 in DNA: TGTGCCAGCAGTTACTCAAGGGAGGGCCCTATTGGAGGCTACACCTTC. It encodes CASSYSREGPIGGYTF.

The V gene is TRBV20-1, the J gene TRBJ2-3; 7 nucleotides match TRBD2. The V segment lost 1 base and the J segment 1 base; nucleotides outside the gene matches: 8. The CDR3 consists of 16 residues. Germline V gives CDR1 DFQATT, CDR2 SNEGSKA (reference sequence). This CDR3 reads CSARAGWAGGTDTQYF. CDR3 nucleotide sequence: TGCAGTGCTAGAGCGGGATGGGCGGGGGGCACAGATACGCAGTATTTT.

Of note for this clonotype: Germline is not matched at one junction end, which may reflect a read error. The chain carries TRBV29-1 and TRBJ2-2, with 7 bases matching TRBD1. Per the germline V gene, CDR1 is SQVTM and CDR2 is ANQGSEA. The CDR3 extends over 12 amino acids. The CDR3 here is CSVREGAGEPFF. The CDR3 DNA sequence: TGCAGCGTTAGAGAGGGGGCCGGGGAGCCGTTTTTT.

This clonotype is a singleton in its sample. This chain links TRBV11-1 with TRBJ2-5, with D possibly called TRBD1 or TRBD2 (5 bases each). Germline loops: CDR1 SGHAT, CDR2 FQDESV (reference sequence). This CDR3 spans 17 amino acids. V was shortened by 6 bases and J by 5 bases, with 25 bases between the two germline ends. Here the CDR3 DNA reads TGTGCCAGCAGTTCCTCCACTCGACGAGGGACCGGCGAGACCCAGTACTTC. Protein: CASSSSTRRGTGETQYF. Full variable domain (outside the CDR3, taken from reference TRBV11-1 and TRBJ2-5): EAEVAQSPRYKITEKSQAVAFWCDPISGHATLYWYRQILGQGPELLVQFQDESVVDDSQLPKDRFSAERLKGVDSTLKIQPAELGDSAMYLCASSSSTRRGTGETQYFGPGTRLLVL.

This clonotype was seen ten or more times. V is TRBV27 and J is TRBJ2-2, with no clear D. This CDR3 spans 14 amino acids. V was trimmed by 8 bases and J by 7 bases, leaving 17 bases between them. The germline V gene encodes CDR1 MNHEY and CDR2 SMNVEV (reference sequence). Here the CDR3 DNA reads TGTGCCAGCCGACTCCAACTGTCAGGCGGGGAGCTGTTTTTT. Translation gives CASRLQLSGGELFF.

This clonotype was detected ten times or more. The chain joins TRBV27 to TRBJ2-7, with a possible D match to TRBD2 (5 bases). The CDR3 extends over 16 amino acids. Germline V gene data show CDR1 as MNHEY and CDR2 as SMNVEV (reference sequence). V was shortened by 5 bases and J by 2 bases, with 19 bases between the two germline ends. The CDR3 coding sequence is TGTGCCAGCAGTCCCCGTAGTAGCGCTTTTACCTACGAGCAGTACTTC. Its translation: CASSPRSSAFTYEQYF.

This chain connects TRBV19 to TRBJ2-7; no clear D. The V gene lost 1 base and the J gene lost 3 bases, with 7 bases spanning the gap. Germline V lookup: CDR1 LNHDA, CDR2 SQIVND (reference sequence). CDR3 length: 13 amino acids. The CDR3 DNA is TGTGCCAGTAGTATAGGGGAACACTACGAGCAGTACTTC. Protein sequence: CASSIGEHYEQYF.

This clonotype has at least ten counts. V and J are TRBV3-1 and TRBJ1-4; D is unresolved. The V gene's germline CDR1 is LGHDT and CDR2 YNNKEL (reference sequence). Trimming cost V 1 base and J 13 bases, with 10 bases left between them. CDR3 length: 12 amino acids. In DNA, the CDR3 is TGTGCCAGCAGCCAAGTCCCAGGAGGACTGTTTTTT. Translating it yields CASSQVPGGLFF. Full variable domain (remainder filled in from reference TRBV3-1 and TRBJ1-4): DTAVSQTPKYLVTQMGNDKSIKCEQNLGHDTMYWYKQDSKKFLKIMFSYNNKELIINETVPNRFSPKSPDKAHLNLHINSLELGDSAVYFCASSQVPGGLFFGSGTQLSVL.

V usage is TRBV5-5 and J usage is TRBJ2-3; TRBD2 might be the D (6 bases). Trimming shortened V by 0 bases and J by 0 bases, and 14 bases separated the two germline ends. CDR3 length: 17 residues. Per the germline V gene, CDR1 is SGHKS and CDR2 is YYEKEE (reference sequence). The CDR3 DNA is TGTGCCAGCAGCTTGGATTTTAGCGGCAGAAGCACAGATACGCAGTATTTT. Translated: CASSLDFSGRSTDTQYF.

This clonotype has a count of ten or more. This chain connects TRBV7-3 to TRBJ2-5; D not certain. The ends were cut back, 4 bases at V and 5 bases at J, with 11 bases in the middle. Germline CDR1 and CDR2: SGHTA and FQGTGA. The CDR3 spans 13 residues. This CDR3 is CASSSAPWETQYF. CDR3 sequence (DNA): TGTGCCAGCAGCTCCGCGCCGTGGGAGACCCAGTACTTC.